This T cell receptor (beta chain) was captured by sequencing in a study of blood T cell repertoires in COVID-19. This CDR3 region has 16 residues. Germline V gene lookup returns CDR1 KGHSH and CDR2 LQKENI. The V and J ends lost 6 bases and 1 base respectively, with 16 bases between them. Generated by immunoSEQ multiplex PCR, the TCRdb table keeps only in-frame clones and is missing some. The sample comprises 380,000 or so clones, over 75% of which are singletons, and more than 0.85% rests with the top ten. The receptor was isolated from a woman in her twenties or thirties with acute COVID-19. The sample comprised PBMCs or T cells enriched from blood (not recorded which). V is TRBV18 and J is TRBJ1-5; the D gene is possibly TRBD1 (5 bases). This CDR3 reads CASSSSGVRSNQPQHF. The CDR3 nucleotides are TGTGCCAGCTCGTCCTCGGGGGTTCGGAGCAATCAGCCCCAGCATTTT.